Listed here is a single T cell receptor beta chain. What it recognizes is unknown. This sample was included in a study of T cell responses to AZD1222 COVID-19 vaccine. Notes on the study in general: Vaccine-associated CD4 TCRs ranged over spike, dominating at 160-218 and 743-854. Mostly white British, mostly female donors; authors suggested clonal diversity may be underestimated.

Analysis merged second doses at about 4 or about 12 weeks. V was trimmed by 4 bases and J by 1 base, leaving 13 bases between them. The CDR3 contains 15 residues. Looked up from germline, CDR1 is LGHNA and CDR2 is YNFKEQ. Profiled with immunoSEQ multiplex PCR; TCRdb holds only in-frame clones, not every one. The sample contains about 120,000 clones, 84% of which appear only once. V is TRBV4-2 and J is TRBJ1-1; TRBD1 might be the D (6 bases). Sequencing was performed on peripheral blood, taken 28 days after the second AZD1222 dose. The sequence came from an adult who received the AZD1222 COVID-19 vaccine. CDR3 nucleotides: TGTGCCAGCAGCCCCCAGACAGGCCCGAACACTGAAGCTTTCTTT. Translating gives CASSPQTGPNTEAFF.